This TCR beta chain was recorded in a study of OX40 agonist ivuxolimab in advanced cancers. Clones were sequenced by immunoSEQ multiplex PCR, and TCRdb holds only the in-frame ones, with some missing. The sample carries about 79,000 clones, 91% recorded once. Trimming took 6 bases from V and 6 from J, leaving 12 bases between them. The CDR3 loop spans 12 amino acids. Looked up from germline, CDR1 is SEHNR and CDR2 is FQNEAQ (reference sequence). The receptor was derived from an adult with an advanced solid tumor such as melanoma, head and neck, liver or kidney cancer. Sequenced here: CD4+ or CD8+ T cells sorted from blood, sampled in a trial of the OX40 agonist ivuxolimab. J is TRBJ2-7 and V is TRBV7-9; tentatively, D is TRBD2 (5 bases). The CDR3 protein is CASRGAGLEQYF. In DNA, the CDR3 is TGTGCCAGCAGGGGAGCTGGTCTCGAGCAGTACTTC.